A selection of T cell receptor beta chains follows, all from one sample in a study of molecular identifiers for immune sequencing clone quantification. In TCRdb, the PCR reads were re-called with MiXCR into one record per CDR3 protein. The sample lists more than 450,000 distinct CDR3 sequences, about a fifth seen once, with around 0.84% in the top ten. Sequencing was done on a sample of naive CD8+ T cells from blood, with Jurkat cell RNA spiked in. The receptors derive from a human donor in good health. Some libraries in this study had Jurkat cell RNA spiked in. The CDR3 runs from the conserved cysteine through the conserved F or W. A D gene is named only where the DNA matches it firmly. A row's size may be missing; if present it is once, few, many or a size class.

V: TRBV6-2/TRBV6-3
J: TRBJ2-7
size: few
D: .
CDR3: CASSYYRDGYEQYF
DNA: TGTGCCAGCAGTTATTACCGGGACGGGTACGAGCAGTACTTC

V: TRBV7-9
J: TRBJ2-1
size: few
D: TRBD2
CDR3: CASSLDSGSPGQFF
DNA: TGTGCCAGCAGTTTGGATAGCGGGAGCCCCGGGCAGTTCTTC

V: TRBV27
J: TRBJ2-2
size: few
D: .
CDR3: CASSLGGAELFF
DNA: TGTGCCAGCAGTTTAGGGGGGGCTGAGCTGTTTTTT

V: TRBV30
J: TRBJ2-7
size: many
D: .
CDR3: CAWSVGPGDEQYF
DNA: TGTGCCTGGAGTGTTGGACCAGGGGACGAGCAGTACTTC

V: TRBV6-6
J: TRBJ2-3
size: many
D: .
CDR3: CASSYSAAGATDTQYF
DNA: TGTGCCAGCAGTTACTCTGCGGCAGGGGCGACAGATACGCAGTATTTT

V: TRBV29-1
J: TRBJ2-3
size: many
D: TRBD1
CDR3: CSVDGTGMGTDTQYF
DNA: TGCAGCGTTGACGGGACAGGGATGGGCACAGATACGCAGTATTTT

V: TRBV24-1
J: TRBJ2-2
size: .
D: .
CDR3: CATSDLGIGELFF
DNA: TGTGCCACCAGTGATTTAGGAATCGGGGAGCTGTTTTTT

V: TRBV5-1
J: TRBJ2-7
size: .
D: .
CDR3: CASSLRQQNEQYF
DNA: TGCGCCAGCAGCTTGAGGCAGCAGAACGAGCAGTACTTC

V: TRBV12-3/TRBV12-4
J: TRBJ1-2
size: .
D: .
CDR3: CASTTPSSINYGYTF
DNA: TGTGCCAGCACCACCCCGAGCTCCATTAACTATGGCTACACCTTC

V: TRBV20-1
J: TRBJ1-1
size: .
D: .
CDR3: CSARFYEAFF
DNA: TGCAGTGCTCGCTTTTACGAAGCTTTCTTT

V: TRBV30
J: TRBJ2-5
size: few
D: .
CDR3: CAWSVSRVQETQYF
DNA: TGTGCCTGGAGTGTAAGCAGGGTCCAAGAGACCCAGTACTTC

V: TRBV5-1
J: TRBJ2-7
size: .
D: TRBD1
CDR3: CASSTGDSSYEQYF
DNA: TGCGCCAGCAGCACCGGGGACAGCTCCTACGAGCAGTACTTC

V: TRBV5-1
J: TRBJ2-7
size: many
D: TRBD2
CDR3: CASSPRTSGGSYEQYF
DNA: TGCGCCAGCAGCCCCCGGACTAGCGGGGGCTCCTACGAGCAGTACTTC

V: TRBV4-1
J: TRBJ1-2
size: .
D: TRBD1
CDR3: CASGQEDRGRGGYTF
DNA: TGCGCCAGCGGCCAAGAAGACAGGGGGCGAGGTGGCTACACCTTC

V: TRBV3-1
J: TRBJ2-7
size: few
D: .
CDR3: CASSALTSSYEQYF
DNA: TGTGCCAGCAGCGCCCTCACTAGCTCCTACGAGCAGTACTTC

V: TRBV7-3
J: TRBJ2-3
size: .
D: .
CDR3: CASSLIGGVSDTQYF
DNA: TGTGCCAGCAGCTTAATTGGGGGTGTATCAGATACGCAGTATTTT

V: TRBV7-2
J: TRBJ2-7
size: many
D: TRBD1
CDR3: CASSITGGRSYEQYF
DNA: TGTGCCAGCAGCATTACAGGGGGAAGATCCTACGAGCAGTACTTC

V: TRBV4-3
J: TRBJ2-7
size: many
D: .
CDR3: CASSQDWQGYEQYF
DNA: TGCGCCAGCAGCCAAGATTGGCAAGGCTACGAGCAGTACTTC

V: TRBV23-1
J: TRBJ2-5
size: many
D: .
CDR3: CPHPLRGPFSETQYF
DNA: TGCCCCCACCCGTTGAGGGGACCTTTTTCGGAGACCCAGTACTTC

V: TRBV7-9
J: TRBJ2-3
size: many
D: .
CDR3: CASSHTSHTDTQYF
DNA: TGTGCCAGCAGTCACACTAGTCACACAGATACGCAGTATTTT

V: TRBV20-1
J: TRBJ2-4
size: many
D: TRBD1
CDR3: CSALDRGQYF
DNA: TGCAGTGCTTTGGACAGGGGTCAGTACTTC

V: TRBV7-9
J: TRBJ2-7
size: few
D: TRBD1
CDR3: CASSLGGQGRSVEQYF
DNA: TGTGCCAGCAGCTTAGGAGGACAGGGGAGGTCGGTCGAGCAGTACTTC

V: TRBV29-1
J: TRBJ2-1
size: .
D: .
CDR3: CSVEGSGLYNEQLF
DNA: TGCAGCGTTGAAGGTAGCGGCCTCTACAATGAGCAGCTCTTC

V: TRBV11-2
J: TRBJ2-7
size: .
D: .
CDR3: CASSLAGVGFTYEQYF
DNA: TGTGCCAGCAGCTTAGCGGGGGTCGGGTTTACCTACGAGCAGTACTTC

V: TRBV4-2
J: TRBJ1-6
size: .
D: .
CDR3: CASSQAWPALDSPLRF
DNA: TGTGCCAGCAGCCAAGCCTGGCCCGCGTTGGATTCACCCCTCCGCTTT

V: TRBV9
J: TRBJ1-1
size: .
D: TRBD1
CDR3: CASSYGQGAGRTEAFF
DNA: TGTGCCAGCAGTTACGGACAGGGGGCAGGGCGCACTGAAGCTTTCTTT

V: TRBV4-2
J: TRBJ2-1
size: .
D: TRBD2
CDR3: CASSPWTGGDNEQFF
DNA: TGTGCCAGCAGCCCATGGACGGGGGGTGACAATGAGCAGTTCTTC

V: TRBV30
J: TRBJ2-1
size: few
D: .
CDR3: CAWRGASSYNEQFF
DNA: TGTGCCTGGAGGGGGGCGAGCTCCTACAATGAGCAGTTCTTC

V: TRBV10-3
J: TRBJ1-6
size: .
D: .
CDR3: CAISESGQGINSPLHF
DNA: TGTGCCATCAGTGAGTCGGGTCAGGGGATAAATTCACCCCTCCACTTT

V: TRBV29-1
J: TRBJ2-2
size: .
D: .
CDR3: CSGKEKHGGELFF
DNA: TGCAGCGGAAAGGAGAAGCACGGAGGGGAGCTGTTTTTT

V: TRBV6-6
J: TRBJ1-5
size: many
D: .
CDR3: CASSSHPGASNQPQHF
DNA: TGTGCCAGCAGTTCCCACCCCGGGGCTAGCAATCAGCCCCAGCATTTT

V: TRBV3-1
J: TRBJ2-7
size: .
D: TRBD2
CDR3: CASSPGLAGKVYEQYF
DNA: TGTGCCAGCAGCCCCGGTCTAGCGGGGAAAGTCTACGAGCAGTACTTC

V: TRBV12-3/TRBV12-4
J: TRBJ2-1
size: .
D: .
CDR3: CASSFGRAVGQEQFF
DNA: TGTGCCAGCAGTTTTGGGAGAGCAGTCGGACAGGAGCAGTTCTTC